These T cell receptor beta chains were read from a single sample in a study of shared clonotypes between healthy human individuals. Assay used: immunoSEQ multiplex PCR; TCRdb lists only in-frame clones, some missing. The sample holds about 2.1 million clones; roughly 93% are singletons and the top ten take around 1.7%. Sequenced input: naive CD8+ T cells from PBMCs. These receptors all stem from a young man in good health. Some clones in this sample may be carry-over from other donors' samples. Both conserved end residues are part of each CDR3. Fields, in order: clone size, V gene, J gene, D gene, CDR3 protein, CDR3 DNA. The D gene is left open where the match is weak. For some rows the clone size is stated as once, few or many, or as a class when expanded; others skip it.

size: -
V: TRBV6-6
J: TRBJ2-7
D: TRBD1
CDR3: CASRTGYTYEQYF
DNA: TGTGCCAGCAGGACAGGGTATACCTACGAGCAGTACTTC

size: -
V: TRBV29-1
J: TRBJ2-1
D: -
CDR3: CSAPGLLYNEQFF
DNA: TGCAGCGCCCCCGGGCTACTTTACAATGAGCAGTTCTTC

size: -
V: TRBV11-2
J: TRBJ1-2
D: TRBD1
CDR3: CASSTGQVGGYTF
DNA: TGTGCCAGCAGCACGGGACAGGTTGGCGGCTACACCTTC

size: -
V: TRBV11-2
J: TRBJ2-1
D: -
CDR3: CASSLSPNEQFF
DNA: TGTGCCAGCAGCTTATCTCCTAATGAGCAGTTCTTC

size: -
V: TRBV28
J: TRBJ2-4
D: TRBD2
CDR3: CASSLEGLATGIQYF
DNA: TGTGCCAGCAGTTTAGAGGGACTAGCAACTGGCATTCAGTACTTC

size: -
V: TRBV27
J: TRBJ2-4
D: TRBD1
CDR3: CASSFTTQGGPAKNIQYF
DNA: TGTGCCAGCAGTTTCACCACCCAAGGGGGCCCAGCCAAAAACATTCAGTACTTC

size: -
V: TRBV9
J: TRBJ2-3
D: -
CDR3: CASSVEDDYRQYF
DNA: TGTGCCAGCAGCGTAGAAGATGACTATAGGCAGTATTTT

size: -
V: TRBV6-5
J: TRBJ2-1
D: TRBD1
CDR3: CASSRDSLNNEQFF
DNA: TGTGCCAGCAGTAGGGACAGTTTGAACAATGAGCAGTTCTTC

size: -
V: TRBV5-4
J: TRBJ2-1
D: -
CDR3: CASSLFGSSNEQFF
DNA: TGTGCCAGCAGCTTGTTTGGGTCGAGCAATGAGCAGTTCTTC

size: -
V: TRBV11-2
J: TRBJ2-1
D: -
CDR3: CASSFVHNEQFF
DNA: TGTGCCAGCAGCTTTGTACACAATGAGCAGTTCTTC

size: -
V: TRBV2
J: TRBJ1-5
D: TRBD1
CDR3: CASSARTGGADQPQHF
DNA: TGTGCCAGCAGTGCTCGGACAGGGGGCGCGGATCAGCCCCAGCATTTT

size: -
V: TRBV9
J: TRBJ2-7
D: -
CDR3: CASSVGGPSYEQYF
DNA: TGTGCCAGCAGCGTAGGGGGCCCTTCCTACGAGCAGTACTTC

size: -
V: TRBV19
J: TRBJ2-2
D: -
CDR3: CASSKTGTGELFF
DNA: TGTGCCAGTAGTAAAACAGGCACCGGGGAGCTGTTTTTT

size: once
V: TRBV15
J: TRBJ2-4
D: -
CDR3: CATSTHELGLYIQYF
DNA: TGTGCCACCAGCACCCACGAGCTGGGTTTGTACATTCAGTACTTC

size: -
V: TRBV6-4
J: TRBJ1-2
D: -
CDR3: CASSDGPGHYGYTF
DNA: TGTGCCAGCAGTGACGGCCCAGGCCACTATGGCTACACCTTC

size: -
V: TRBV11-3
J: TRBJ2-3
D: TRBD2
CDR3: CASSMSGRITDTQYF
DNA: TGTGCCAGCAGCATGAGCGGGAGGATAACAGATACGCAGTATTTT

size: -
V: TRBV7-8
J: TRBJ2-7
D: -
CDR3: CASSSIIHGEQYF
DNA: TGTGCCAGCAGCTCTATTATACACGGGGAGCAGTACTTC

size: -
V: TRBV28
J: TRBJ2-7
D: TRBD2
CDR3: CASSSLAGGPHQYF
DNA: TGTGCCAGCAGCTCCCTAGCGGGAGGGCCCCACCAGTACTTC

size: -
V: TRBV4-1
J: TRBJ2-1
D: TRBD2
CDR3: CASSQVRREGPVFNEQFF
DNA: TGCGCCAGCAGCCAAGTTCGGCGGGAGGGCCCAGTCTTCAATGAGCAGTTCTTC

size: -
V: TRBV15
J: TRBJ2-2
D: -
CDR3: CATSREGGELFF
DNA: TGTGCCACCAGCAGAGAAGGCGGGGAGCTGTTTTTT

size: -
V: TRBV4-1
J: TRBJ1-1
D: TRBD1
CDR3: CASSQHRDRMNTEAFF
DNA: TGCGCCAGCAGCCAACACCGGGACAGAATGAACACTGAAGCTTTCTTT

size: -
V: TRBV7-9
J: TRBJ2-7
D: -
CDR3: CASSLALYSEQYF
DNA: TGTGCCAGCAGCTTAGCCTTATATAGCGAGCAGTACTTC

size: few
V: TRBV27
J: TRBJ1-5
D: -
CDR3: CASRLGQNSNQPQHF
DNA: TGTGCCAGCCGCCTGGGGCAGAATAGCAATCAGCCCCAGCATTTT

size: -
V: TRBV28
J: TRBJ2-2
D: TRBD2
CDR3: CASSFGAGDATGELFF
DNA: TGTGCCAGCAGTTTCGGCGCGGGAGATGCCACCGGGGAGCTGTTTTTT

size: once
V: TRBV7-3
J: TRBJ2-1
D: TRBD2
CDR3: CASSLSASGRAGEQFF
DNA: TGTGCCAGCAGCTTAAGTGCTAGCGGGAGGGCCGGGGAGCAGTTCTTC

size: -
V: TRBV6-5
J: TRBJ2-7
D: -
CDR3: CASSYGDRQGYEQYF
DNA: TGTGCCAGCAGTTATGGGGACCGCCAAGGCTACGAGCAGTACTTC

size: -
V: TRBV6-1
J: TRBJ2-7
D: TRBD2
CDR3: CASSEWGLAGYEQYF
DNA: TGTGCCAGCTCCGAGTGGGGACTAGCGGGCTACGAGCAGTACTTC

size: -
V: TRBV25-1
J: TRBJ2-4
D: -
CDR3: CASSEYRGAKNIQYF
DNA: TGTGCCAGCAGTGAATATCGAGGAGCCAAAAACATTCAGTACTTC

size: -
V: TRBV5-5
J: TRBJ2-6
D: -
CDR3: CASADLGGANVLTF
DNA: TGTGCCAGCGCGGATCTGGGTGGGGCCAACGTCCTGACTTTC

size: once
V: TRBV7-9
J: TRBJ2-4
D: TRBD1
CDR3: CASSLARQGAKGKNIQYF
DNA: TGTGCCAGCAGCTTAGCGAGACAGGGGGCAAAGGGCAAAAACATTCAGTACTTC

size: -
V: TRBV4-1
J: TRBJ2-7
D: TRBD1
CDR3: CASSQLPRQGDEQYF
DNA: TGCGCCAGCAGCCAGTTACCAAGACAGGGCGACGAGCAGTACTTC

size: -
V: TRBV11-2
J: TRBJ2-7
D: TRBD1
CDR3: CASSISSGQGSYEQYF
DNA: TGTGCCAGCAGCATTTCCTCGGGACAGGGTTCCTACGAGCAGTACTTC

size: -
V: TRBV2
J: TRBJ2-7
D: TRBD1
CDR3: CASSGRDRVSYEQYF
DNA: TGTGCCAGCAGCGGCCGGGACAGAGTTAGCTACGAGCAGTACTTC

size: -
V: TRBV11-3
J: TRBJ2-1
D: -
CDR3: CASSILANEQFF
DNA: TGTGCCAGCAGCATACTAGCAAATGAGCAGTTCTTC

size: -
V: TRBV5-1
J: TRBJ1-1
D: -
CDR3: CASSSQWGRRANTEAFF
DNA: TGCGCCAGCAGCTCCCAGTGGGGTCGCAGGGCGAACACTGAAGCTTTCTTT

size: -
V: TRBV7-9
J: TRBJ2-1
D: TRBD1
CDR3: CASSLVGTGSYNEQFF
DNA: TGTGCCAGCAGCTTAGTTGGGACAGGGTCGTACAATGAGCAGTTCTTC

size: -
V: TRBV7-9
J: TRBJ2-7
D: -
CDR3: CASSFTGREAYEQYF
DNA: TGTGCCAGCAGCTTTACAGGGCGGGAAGCCTACGAGCAGTACTTC

size: once
V: TRBV27
J: TRBJ2-1
D: -
CDR3: CASSSPDSSGVYNEQFF
DNA: TGTGCCAGCAGTTCCCCGGACAGTTCAGGGGTTTACAATGAGCAGTTCTTC

size: -
V: TRBV2
J: TRBJ2-1
D: TRBD1
CDR3: CASSGGTGDNEQFF
DNA: TGTGCCAGCAGCGGGGGGACAGGGGACAATGAGCAGTTCTTC

size: -
V: TRBV5-6
J: TRBJ2-7
D: -
CDR3: CASSPGRSSYEQYF
DNA: TGTGCCAGCAGCCCCGGACGGAGCTCCTACGAGCAGTACTTC

size: -
V: TRBV6-5
J: TRBJ2-7
D: -
CDR3: CASSYSMGEQYF
DNA: TGTGCCAGCAGTTACTCGATGGGGGAGCAGTACTTC

size: -
V: TRBV4-2
J: TRBJ1-3
D: -
CDR3: CASSQDPPGAISGNTIYF
DNA: TGTGCCAGCAGCCAAGATCCCCCGGGGGCTATCTCTGGAAACACCATATATTTT

size: -
V: TRBV28
J: TRBJ1-1
D: TRBD1
CDR3: CATRWTGDMNTEAFF
DNA: TGTGCCACTCGGTGGACAGGGGACATGAACACTGAAGCTTTCTTT

size: -
V: TRBV23-1
J: TRBJ2-7
D: TRBD1
CDR3: CASSRTGYYEQYF
DNA: TGCGCCAGCAGCCGGACAGGCTACTACGAGCAGTACTTC

size: -
V: TRBV27
J: TRBJ1-2
D: -
CDR3: CASSFGTGYGYTF
DNA: TGTGCCAGCAGTTTTGGGACGGGGTATGGCTACACCTTC

size: -
V: TRBV2
J: TRBJ1-3
D: -
CDR3: CASSNRDTSGNTIYF
DNA: TGTGCCAGCTCGAACAGGGATACGTCTGGAAACACCATATATTTT

size: few
V: TRBV15
J: TRBJ1-1
D: -
CDR3: CATEDLSQNTEAFF
DNA: TGTGCCACGGAAGACCTCAGCCAGAACACTGAAGCTTTCTTT

size: -
V: TRBV28
J: TRBJ1-2
D: -
CDR3: CASSPRRAAHGYTF
DNA: TGTGCCAGCAGTCCAAGGCGGGCAGCACATGGCTACACCTTC

size: -
V: TRBV9
J: TRBJ2-5
D: -
CDR3: CASSVGGGPQYF
DNA: TGTGCCAGCAGCGTAGGAGGTGGTCCCCAGTACTTC

size: -
V: TRBV27
J: TRBJ2-3
D: -
CDR3: CASKVGARTDTQYF
DNA: TGTGCCAGCAAAGTGGGAGCACGCACAGATACGCAGTATTTT

size: -
V: TRBV7-2
J: TRBJ2-3
D: -
CDR3: CASSLVIRDVTAGDTQYF
DNA: TGTGCCAGCAGCTTAGTTATTAGGGACGTTACAGCCGGGGATACGCAGTATTTT

size: -
V: TRBV4-1
J: TRBJ2-1
D: -
CDR3: CASSQDRPYNEQFF
DNA: TGCGCCAGCAGCCAAGATAGGCCCTACAATGAGCAGTTCTTC

size: -
V: TRBV14
J: TRBJ2-7
D: -
CDR3: CASSQAQIYEQYF
DNA: TGTGCCAGCAGCCAGGCCCAGATCTACGAGCAGTACTTC

size: -
V: TRBV7-9
J: TRBJ1-3
D: TRBD1
CDR3: CASSSPRGHTGAPGNTIYF
DNA: TGTGCCAGCAGCTCCCCGAGAGGTCACACAGGGGCGCCTGGAAACACCATATATTTT